Listed below are T cell receptor beta chains from one sample, sequenced in a study of shared clonotypes between healthy human individuals. The repertoire was sequenced with immunoSEQ multiplex PCR; TCRdb's copy has only in-frame clones and lacks some. Of about 2.3 million clones listed, approximately 95% are singletons. Sequenced material: naive CD4+ T cells from PBMCs. The receptor source for this set is a young man in good health. Some clones in this sample may be carry-over from other donors' samples. Each CDR3 is given with its conserved first and last residue. Fields, in order: V gene, D gene, CDR3 length, CDR3 protein. The D gene is left open where the match is weak.

V gene: TRBV5-1; D gene: TRBD1; CDR3 length: 19; CDR3 protein: CASSLIAGEGGWMGTEAFF
V gene: TRBV14; D gene: -; CDR3 length: 13; CDR3 protein: CASSPIGNTEAFF
V gene: TRBV7-3; D gene: TRBD1; CDR3 length: 15; CDR3 protein: CASSSAGGVDGELFF
V gene: TRBV7-2; D gene: -; CDR3 length: 12; CDR3 protein: CASSQAHGALHF
V gene: TRBV11-1; D gene: -; CDR3 length: 16; CDR3 protein: CASSQAGRTMNTEAFF
V gene: TRBV7-3; D gene: TRBD1; CDR3 length: 13; CDR3 protein: CASSLGQDNEQFF
V gene: TRBV6-1; D gene: -; CDR3 length: 15; CDR3 protein: CASSEFVVGNQPQHF
V gene: TRBV7-2; D gene: -; CDR3 length: 13; CDR3 protein: CASSLGRPYEQYF
V gene: TRBV27; D gene: TRBD2; CDR3 length: 17; CDR3 protein: CASRRLAGDAGANVLTF
V gene: TRBV28; D gene: TRBD1; CDR3 length: 13; CDR3 protein: CASSSGTGVEQYF
V gene: TRBV5-4; D gene: TRBD2; CDR3 length: 16; CDR3 protein: CASRAGGTSGTYEQYF
V gene: TRBV19; D gene: -; CDR3 length: 10; CDR3 protein: CASIICEQYF
V gene: TRBV11-3; D gene: TRBD2; CDR3 length: 14; CDR3 protein: CASSLGGSSYEQYF
V gene: TRBV4-1; D gene: -; CDR3 length: 16; CDR3 protein: CASSQGGFLWFSEAFF
V gene: TRBV5-1; D gene: -; CDR3 length: 13; CDR3 protein: CASSLGGTDTQYF
V gene: TRBV5-1; D gene: -; CDR3 length: 15; CDR3 protein: CASCVGNYNQETQYF
V gene: TRBV2; D gene: -; CDR3 length: 12; CDR3 protein: CASRRGIETQYF
V gene: TRBV4-1; D gene: TRBD2; CDR3 length: 15; CDR3 protein: CASSHPSGSKNIQYF
V gene: TRBV29-1; D gene: TRBD1; CDR3 length: 13; CDR3 protein: CSVATGSNQPQHF
V gene: TRBV19; D gene: TRBD1; CDR3 length: 16; CDR3 protein: CASSRQGAVSNQPQHF
V gene: TRBV6-6; D gene: -; CDR3 length: 14; CDR3 protein: CASRKQIMNTEAFF
V gene: TRBV6-5; D gene: -; CDR3 length: 15; CDR3 protein: CASRRVGAKGYGYTF
V gene: TRBV6-5; D gene: -; CDR3 length: 16; CDR3 protein: CASSYFQGGSPYEQYF
V gene: TRBV13; D gene: TRBD2; CDR3 length: 17; CDR3 protein: CASSTAIAGGATDTQYF